The 22 T cell receptor beta chains reported below all come from one sample, sequenced in a study of metastatic and nonmetastatic thyroid tumors. TCRdb re-called clones from the PCR reads using MiXCR. The table includes tens of thousands of clones, roughly 15% detected once. No treatment had been given to any patient before thyroid surgery. Sequencing input: blood. These receptors all come from a male donor with papillary thyroid cancer or a benign thyroid nodule (not recorded which). Some clones in this sample may be carry-over from other donors' samples.

V is TRBV19 and J is TRBJ2-2; D is undetermined. CDR1 and CDR2 (germline): LNHDA, SQIVND (reference sequence). This CDR3 has 14 amino acids. Trimming shortened V by 3 bases and J by 3 bases, and 8 bases separated the two germline ends. The CDR3 sequence: CASSMGGHTGELFF. The CDR3 coding sequence is TGTGCCAGTAGTATGGGCGGTCACACCGGGGAGCTGTTTTTT.

This clone was counted many times. CDR3 in amino acids: CASTPRSQTGELFF. CDR3 DNA sequence: TGTGCCAGCACCCCTCGTTCACAGACCGGGGAGCTGTTTTTT. The rearrangement links TRBV12-3 or TRBV12-4 to TRBJ2-2, with unresolved D. V was trimmed by 7 bases and J by 5 bases, leaving 14 bases between them. The CDR3 runs to 14 residues.

This clone has at least ten counts. The CDR3 region has the DNA TGCGCCAGCAGCCAAGGGAGAGGGGAAGAGACCCAGTACTTC. Translating it yields CASSQGRGEETQYF. The genes are TRBV4-3 and TRBJ2-5; D could derive from TRBD1 or TRBD2 (5 bases each). Germline CDR1 is LGHNA and CDR2 is YSLEER. This CDR3 comprises 14 residues. The V and J ends lost 1 base and 3 bases respectively, with 9 bases between them.

This clone has ten or more counts. The J gene is TRBJ1-3, the V gene TRBV2; weak D call: TRBD1 (6 bases). The V end lost 3 bases, the J end lost 0 bases, and 12 bases lay between the germline ends. This CDR3 has 16 amino acids. From germline, CDR1 is SNHLY and CDR2 FYNNEI. Here the CDR3 DNA reads TGTGCCAGCAGTGAGCTGGGGGCGCTCTCTGGAAACACCATATATTTT. Translation: CASSELGALSGNTIYF.

The chain recombines TRBV20-1 with TRBJ2-1; unclear D gene. The CDR3 contains 13 residues. Germline CDR1 and CDR2: DFQATT and SNEGSKA (reference sequence). Trimming took 4 bases from V and 7 from J, leaving 14 bases between them. In nucleotides, the CDR3 is TGCAGTGCTATAATCACTGGCGAGAATGAGCAGTTCTTC. As protein: CSAIITGENEQFF.

This clone was detected ten times or more. The gene calls are TRBV27 and TRBJ2-7, with D unclear. CDR1 and CDR2 from the germline V gene are MNHEY and SMNVEV (reference sequence). This CDR3 region has 12 residues. The V and J ends lost 1 base and 3 bases respectively, with 4 bases between them. The CDR3 sequence is CASSLLGYEQYF. As DNA, the CDR3 is TGTGCCAGCAGTTTATTGGGCTACGAGCAGTACTTC.

This clone has at least ten counts. The chain recombines TRBV6-2 or TRBV6-3 with TRBJ2-5, with a possible D match to TRBD2 (5 bases). This CDR3 region has 15 residues. Deletions cut 3 bases from V and 2 bases from J, with 13 bases between. Germline values: CDR1 MNHEY, CDR2 SVGEGT. The CDR3 reads CASSYPARGQETQYF. The DNA of the CDR3 is TGTGCCAGCAGTTATCCCGCGAGAGGGCAAGAGACCCAGTACTTC.

This clone was observed many times. The DNA for the CDR3 is TGCAGTGCTGAGTCGTCGGGGACAGGGGGAGGATACTATAATTCACCCCTCCACTTT. Its protein product is CSAESSGTGGGYYNSPLHF. The chain is built from TRBV20-1 and TRBJ1-6; TRBD1 matches 11 bases. Losses at the gene ends were 5 bases for V and 3 bases for J; bases not matched to a gene: 15. Germline CDR1 DFQATT, CDR2 SNEGSKA (reference sequence). The CDR3 runs to 19 residues.

There are many counts of this clone. The rearrangement joins TRBV4-3 to TRBJ2-1; the D is unclear. V was trimmed by 2 bases and J by 9 bases, leaving 17 bases between them. The CDR3 is made up of 15 amino acids. CDR1 and CDR2 from the germline V gene are LGHNA and YSLEER. Here the CDR3 DNA reads TGCGCCAGCAGCCAAAATTATCGGTCTAGTAGTGAGCAGTTCTTC. Translation gives CASSQNYRSSSEQFF.

Only a few counts were recorded for this clone. One end of the junction fails to match germline, which may point to a read error. CDR3 DNA sequence: TGTGCCAGCAGTTCCACAAGCTGGAGGGCCTCCGGTGAGCTGTTTTTT. Its translation is CASSSTSWRASGELFF. The V call is TRBV12-3 or TRBV12-4, the J call TRBJ2-2, with TRBD2 as a possible D gene (6 bases). CDR3 length: 16 residues.

This clone showed up many times. The chain combines TRBV28 with TRBJ1-3, with D perhaps TRBD1 (6 bases). CDR1 is MDHEN and CDR2 is SYDVKM in the germline V gene. The CDR3 loop spans 16 amino acids. The ends were cut back, 4 bases at V and 1 base at J, with 14 bases in the middle. CDR3 protein: CASSSEGVLSGNTIYF. In DNA form, the CDR3 reads TGTGCCAGCAGTTCGGAGGGGGTGCTTTCTGGAAACACCATATATTTT.

This clone came up many times. The chain has TRBV7-6 and TRBJ2-2; 7 nucleotides match TRBD1. This CDR3 is built from 15 residues. Germline V gene sequence: CDR1 SGHVS, CDR2 FNYEAQ. V shed 4 bases, J shed 0 bases, and the junction held 2 bases outside the gene matches. This CDR3 reads CASSYGQANTGELFF. Here the CDR3 DNA reads TGTGCCAGCAGCTACGGACAGGCGAACACCGGGGAGCTGTTTTTT.

This clone was observed many times. V usage is TRBV27 and J usage is TRBJ2-3, with D possibly being TRBD2 (5 bases). Germline CDR1 MNHEY, CDR2 SMNVEV (reference sequence). This CDR3 is built from 14 residues. Trimming left V 4 bases short and J 6 bases short, with 14 bases between. CDR3 amino acids: CASSYGMLFDTQYF. DNA for the CDR3: TGTGCCAGCAGTTACGGGATGCTTTTTGATACGCAGTATTTT.

This clone was seen at least ten times. V usage is TRBV14 and J usage is TRBJ1-2; D gene unclear. The CDR3 is 15 amino acids. V lost 5 bases, J lost 7 bases, and 20 bases lay in between. Germline loops: CDR1 SGHDN, CDR2 FVKESK. DNA of the CDR3: TGTGCCAGCAGCTCCCACCTCAGTCTGGGGTCTGGCTACACCTTC. Residues: CASSSHLSLGSGYTF.

This clone was observed many times. This sequence joins TRBV4-1 and TRBJ1-3, with 10 bases identical to TRBD1. The CDR3 spans 15 residues. Germline CDR1 MGHRA, CDR2 YSYEKL. The V segment lost 5 bases and the J segment 4 bases; nucleotides outside the gene matches: 5. The CDR3: CASSYDRGRGNTIYF. The CDR3 DNA follows: TGCGCCAGCAGCTACGACAGGGGGCGCGGAAACACCATATATTTT.

This clone was counted only a few times. V gene TRBV6-5 combines with J gene TRBJ2-3; D remains ambiguous. The V gene's germline CDR1 is MNHEY and CDR2 SVGAGI. Trimming shortened V by 5 bases and J by 4 bases, and 13 bases separated the two germline ends. CDR3 size: 14 residues. CDR3 DNA sequence: TGTGCCAGCAGTCTACAGAGTTTTTCAGATACGCAGTATTTT. It yields the protein CASSLQSFSDTQYF.

The chain uses TRBV9 and TRBJ1-2; D is ambiguous. Germline V gene lookup returns CDR1 SGDLS and CDR2 YYNGEE. The length of the CDR3 is 14 residues. V was shortened by 3 bases and J by 4 bases, with 13 bases between the two germline ends. The CDR3 region has the DNA TGTGCCAGCAGCGAGGGAATGGTGCTCTATGGCTACACCTTC. Translating gives CASSEGMVLYGYTF. Full variable domain (remainder filled in from reference TRBV9 and TRBJ1-2): DSGVTQTPKHLITATGQRVTLRCSPRSGDLSVYWYQQSLDQGLQFLIQYYNGEERAKGNILERFSAQQFPDLHSELNLSSLELGDSALYFCASSEGMVLYGYTFGSGTRLTVV.

This clone was recorded many times. V gene TRBV30 combines with J gene TRBJ2-7; 9 positions agree with TRBD1. The J segment lost 4 bases and the V segment lost 0 bases, leaving 1 base of the junction unmatched. This CDR3 has 13 residues. Germline V gene data show CDR1 as GTSNPN and CDR2 as SVGIG (reference sequence). CDR3 bases: TGTGCCTGGAGTGTGGGACAGGGATACGAGCAGTACTTC. Protein sequence: CAWSVGQGYEQYF.

This clone occurred a few times. V gene TRBV5-1 combines with J gene TRBJ2-1; TRBD1 might be the D (6 bases). CDR1 and CDR2 from the germline V gene are SGHRS and YFSETQ. Trimming removed 3 bases from V and 3 bases from J, with 16 bases in between. The CDR3 extends over 16 amino acids. The chain's CDR3 is CASSYPRDIIYNEQFF. The CDR3 DNA reads TGCGCCAGCAGCTACCCGAGGGACATAATCTACAATGAGCAGTTCTTC.

This clone was recorded a few times. A clone one base away is much larger, so this may be a read error. The V call is TRBV11-2, the J call TRBJ2-1; D ambiguous. CDR1 and CDR2 from the germline V gene are SGHAT and FQNNGV. V lost 8 bases, J lost 5 bases, and 19 bases lay in between. This CDR3 spans 15 amino acids. The CDR3 is CASPRAAVWNNEQFF. CDR3 nucleotides: TGTGCCAGCCCTAGGGCGGCAGTGTGGAACAATGAGCAGTTCTTC.

A word on this clone: Since a much larger clone is just one base distant, this may be a read error. The chain uses TRBV5-1 and TRBJ1-5, with D unresolved. This CDR3 has 13 amino acids. Trimming took off 4 bases at V and 3 bases at J, with 8 bases between the two ends. Germline V CDR1 and CDR2: SGHRS, YFSETQ. CDR3 DNA: TGCGCCAGCAGCGACATTACCAATCAGCCCCAGCATTTT. It yields the protein CASSDITNQPQHF.

This clone was found many times. The chain employs TRBV4-3 and TRBJ1-2; 8 bases fit TRBD1. Germline V gene lookup returns CDR1 LGHNA and CDR2 YSLEER. After removal of 4 bases from V and 10 bases from J, the junction contained 8 bases not matched to a gene. The CDR3 is 13 residues long. The DNA of the CDR3 is TGCGCCAGCAGCCCCCGGGACAGGACCCTCTACACCTTC. It specifies CASSPRDRTLYTF.